This record looks at one T cell receptor beta chain sequence and its context. Its specificity is unknown. The germline V gene has CDR1 SGHDT and CDR2 YYEEEE. V was shortened by 0 bases and J by 6 bases, with 14 bases between the two germline ends. This CDR3 is 15 amino acids long. Assay: immunoSEQ multiplex PCR; the TCRdb copy retains only in-frame clones and omits some. Of 69,000 or so clones in the sample, roughly 78% were seen once. The data are from a study of OX40 agonist ivuxolimab in advanced cancers. About the study: While on treatment, patients had intravenous ivuxolimab at 0.01 to 10 mg/kg every 2 weeks. The study reported partial responses in three patients: one hepatocellular carcinoma, two cutaneous melanoma.

The study, taken as a whole, reports: A proportion of nonresponders additionally exhibited low normalized T-cell clonal expansion. At 0.1 to 3.0 mg/kg and by week 6, CD4+ and CD8+ T cells in the blood had expanded clonally.

This TCR derives from an adult with an advanced solid tumor such as melanoma, head and neck, liver or kidney cancer. Sequencing was performed on CD4+ or CD8+ T cells sorted from blood, taken in a trial of the OX40 agonist ivuxolimab. The rearrangement joins TRBV5-6 to TRBJ2-3; tentative D call: TRBD2 (7 bases). The CDR3 bases are TGTGCCAGCAGCTTGGTCGGGGGGCCGGAGGATACGCAGTATTTT. Translation: CASSLVGGPEDTQYF.